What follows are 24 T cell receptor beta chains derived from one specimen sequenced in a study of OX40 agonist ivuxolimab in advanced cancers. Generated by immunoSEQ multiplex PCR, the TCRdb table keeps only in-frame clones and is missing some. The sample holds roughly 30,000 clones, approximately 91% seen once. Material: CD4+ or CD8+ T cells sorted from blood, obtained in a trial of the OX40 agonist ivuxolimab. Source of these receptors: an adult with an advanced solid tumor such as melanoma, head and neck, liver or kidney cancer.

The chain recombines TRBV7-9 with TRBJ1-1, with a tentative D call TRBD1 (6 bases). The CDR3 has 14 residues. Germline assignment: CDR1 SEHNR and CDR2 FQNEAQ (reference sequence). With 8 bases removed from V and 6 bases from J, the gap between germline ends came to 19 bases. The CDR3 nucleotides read TGTGCCAGCCAGGGGTCAGGGGCATTATCTGAAGCTTTCTTT. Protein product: CASQGSGALSEAFF.

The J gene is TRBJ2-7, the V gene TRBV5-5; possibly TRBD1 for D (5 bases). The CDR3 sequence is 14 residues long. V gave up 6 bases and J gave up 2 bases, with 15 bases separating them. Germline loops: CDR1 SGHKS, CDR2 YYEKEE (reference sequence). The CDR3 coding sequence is TGTGCCAGCACCCCGCCAGGGTTCCCCTACGAGCAGTACTTC. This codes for CASTPPGFPYEQYF.

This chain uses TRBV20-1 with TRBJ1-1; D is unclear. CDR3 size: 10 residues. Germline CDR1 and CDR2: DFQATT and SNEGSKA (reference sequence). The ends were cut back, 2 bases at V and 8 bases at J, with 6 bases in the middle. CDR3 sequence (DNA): TGCAGTGCTAGATTGATGGAAGCTTTCTTT. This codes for CSARLMEAFF.

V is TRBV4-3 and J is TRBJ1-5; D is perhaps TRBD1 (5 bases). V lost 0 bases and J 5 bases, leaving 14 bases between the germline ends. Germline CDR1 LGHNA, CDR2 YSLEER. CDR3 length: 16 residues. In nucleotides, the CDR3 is TGCGCCAGCAGCCAAGATTGGCAGGGCTCCCATCAGCCCCAGCATTTT. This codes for CASSQDWQGSHQPQHF.

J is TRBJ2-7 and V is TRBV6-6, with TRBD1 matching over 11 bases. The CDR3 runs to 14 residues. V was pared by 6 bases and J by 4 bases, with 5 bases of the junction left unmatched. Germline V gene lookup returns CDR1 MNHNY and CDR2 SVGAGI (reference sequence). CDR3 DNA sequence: TGTGCCAGCAGCCCGGGACAGGGGGGGTACGAGCAGTACTTC. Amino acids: CASSPGQGGYEQYF.

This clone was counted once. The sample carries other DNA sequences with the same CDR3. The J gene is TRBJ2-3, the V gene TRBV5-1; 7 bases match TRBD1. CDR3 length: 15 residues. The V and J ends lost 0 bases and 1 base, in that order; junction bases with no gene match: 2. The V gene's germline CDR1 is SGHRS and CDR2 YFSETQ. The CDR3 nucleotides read TGCGCCAGCAGCTTGGAGGGGGCCGGCACAGATACGCAGTATTTT. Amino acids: CASSLEGAGTDTQYF.

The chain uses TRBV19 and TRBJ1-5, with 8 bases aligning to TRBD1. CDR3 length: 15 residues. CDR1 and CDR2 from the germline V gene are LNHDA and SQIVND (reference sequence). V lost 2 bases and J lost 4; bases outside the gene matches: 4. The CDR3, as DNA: TGTGCCAGTAGTATATCTACAGGGGGGAATCAGCCCCAGCATTTT. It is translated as CASSISTGGNQPQHF.

DNA for the CDR3: TGTGCCAGCTCTAGGACAGAAAATCAGCCCCAGCATTTT. Amino acid sequence: CASSRTENQPQHF. The chain carries TRBV18 and TRBJ1-5; tentative D call: TRBD1 (6 bases). CDR3 length: 13 amino acids. V lost 6 bases to trimming and J lost 4 bases, with 10 bases between them. The germline CDR1 and CDR2 sequences are KGHSH and LQKENI.

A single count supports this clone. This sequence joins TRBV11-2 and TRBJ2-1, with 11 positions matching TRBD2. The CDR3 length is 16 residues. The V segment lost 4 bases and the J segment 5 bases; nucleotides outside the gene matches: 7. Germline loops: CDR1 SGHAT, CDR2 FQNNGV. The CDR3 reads CASSSATSGVNNEQFF. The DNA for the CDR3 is TGTGCCAGCAGCTCGGCGACTAGCGGGGTTAACAATGAGCAGTTCTTC.

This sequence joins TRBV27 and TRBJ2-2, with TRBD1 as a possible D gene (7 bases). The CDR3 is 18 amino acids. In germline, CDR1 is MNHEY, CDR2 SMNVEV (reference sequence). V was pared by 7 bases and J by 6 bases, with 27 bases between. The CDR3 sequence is CASTNRAGQLFVAGELFF. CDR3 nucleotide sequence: TGTGCCAGCACCAATCGGGCGGGACAGTTGTTCGTAGCCGGGGAGCTGTTTTTT.

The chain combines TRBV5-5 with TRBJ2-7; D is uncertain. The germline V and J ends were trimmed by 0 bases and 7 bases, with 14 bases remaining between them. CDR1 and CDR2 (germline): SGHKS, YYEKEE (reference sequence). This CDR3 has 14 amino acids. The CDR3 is CASSLETHIWEQYF. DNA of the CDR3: TGTGCCAGCAGCTTGGAAACTCACATTTGGGAGCAGTACTTC. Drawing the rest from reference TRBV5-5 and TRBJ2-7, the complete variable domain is DAGVTQSPTHLIKTRGQQVTLRCSPISGHKSVSWYQQVLGQGPQFIFQYYEKEERGRGNFPDRFSARQFPNYSSELNVNALLLGDSALYLCASSLETHIWEQYFGPGTRLTVT.

CDR3 sequence reads: CASSQDASGNGGELFF. The CDR3 coding sequence is TGCGCCAGCAGCCAAGATGCTAGCGGGAATGGCGGGGAGCTGTTTTTT. This chain joins TRBV4-1 and TRBJ2-2; 9 positions match TRBD2. Germline loops: CDR1 MGHRA, CDR2 YSYEKL. This CDR3 has 16 residues. Trimming took 0 bases from V and 7 from J; bases not matched to a gene: 6.

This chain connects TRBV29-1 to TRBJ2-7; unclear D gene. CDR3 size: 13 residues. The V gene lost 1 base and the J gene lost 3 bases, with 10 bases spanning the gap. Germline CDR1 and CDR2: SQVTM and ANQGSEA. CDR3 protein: CSVEAADHYEQYF. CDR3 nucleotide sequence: TGCAGCGTTGAAGCTGCGGACCACTACGAGCAGTACTTC.

The CDR3 nucleotides read TGTGCCAGTACTGCGGGCCTATCCTACGAGCAGTACTTC. It specifies CASTAGLSYEQYF. This rearrangement joins TRBV6-5 to TRBJ2-7, with TRBD2 as a possible D gene (5 bases). CDR1 MNHEY and CDR2 SVGAGI come from the germline V gene. The CDR3 loop spans 13 amino acids. Between the trimmed V and J ends, which lost 9 bases and 1 base, there was a span of 13 bases.

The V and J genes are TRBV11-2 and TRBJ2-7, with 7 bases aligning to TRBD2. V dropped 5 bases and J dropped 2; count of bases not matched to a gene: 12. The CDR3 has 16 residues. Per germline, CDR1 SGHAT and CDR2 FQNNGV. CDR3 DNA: TGTGCCAGCAGCCAGGTGGGAGGGTGGACGACCTACGAGCAGTACTTC. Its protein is CASSQVGGWTTYEQYF.

The CDR3 protein is CASGYRDTQYF. The CDR3, as DNA: TGCGCCAGCGGGTACAGAGATACGCAGTATTTT. The chain employs TRBV10-1 and TRBJ2-3, with D hard to call. Germline V gene data show CDR1 as WNHNN and CDR2 as SYGVQD (reference sequence). V was trimmed by 8 bases and J by 5 bases, leaving 8 bases between them. This CDR3 is 11 amino acids long.

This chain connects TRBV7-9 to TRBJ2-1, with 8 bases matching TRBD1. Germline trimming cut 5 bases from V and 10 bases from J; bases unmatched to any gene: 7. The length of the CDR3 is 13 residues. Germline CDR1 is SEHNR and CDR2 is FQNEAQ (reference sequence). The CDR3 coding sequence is TGTGCCAGCAGCCCCGGACAGGGCTACGAGCAGTTCTTC. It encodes CASSPGQGYEQFF. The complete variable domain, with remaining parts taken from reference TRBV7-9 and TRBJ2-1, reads DTGVSQNPRHKITKRGQNVTFRCDPISEHNRLYWYRQTLGQGPEFLTYFQNEAQLEKSRLLSDRFSAERPKGSFSTLEIQRTEQGDSAMYLCASSPGQGYEQFFGPGTRLTVL.

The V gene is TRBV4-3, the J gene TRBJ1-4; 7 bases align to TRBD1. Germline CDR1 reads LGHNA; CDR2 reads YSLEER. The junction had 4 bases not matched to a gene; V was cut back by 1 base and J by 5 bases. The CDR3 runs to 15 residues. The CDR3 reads CASSQGVGQNEKLFF. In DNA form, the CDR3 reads TGCGCCAGCAGCCAAGGGGTGGGACAGAATGAAAAACTGTTTTTT.

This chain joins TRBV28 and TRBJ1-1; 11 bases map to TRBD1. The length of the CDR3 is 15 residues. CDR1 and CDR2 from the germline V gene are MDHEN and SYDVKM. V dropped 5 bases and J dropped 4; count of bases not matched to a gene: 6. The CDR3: CASSPDRGRITEAFF. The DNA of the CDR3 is TGTGCCAGCAGTCCGGACAGGGGGCGGATCACTGAAGCTTTCTTT. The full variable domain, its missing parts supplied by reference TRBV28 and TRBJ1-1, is DVKVTQSSRYLVKRTGEKVFLECVQDMDHENMFWYRQDPGLGLRLIYFSYDVKMKEKGDIPEGYSVSREKKERFSLILESASTNQTSMYLCASSPDRGRITEAFFGQGTRLTVV.

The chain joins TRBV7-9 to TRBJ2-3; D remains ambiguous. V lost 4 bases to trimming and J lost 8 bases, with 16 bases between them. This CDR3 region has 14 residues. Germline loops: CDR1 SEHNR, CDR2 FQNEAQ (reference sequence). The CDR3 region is CASSSNLRGPTQYF. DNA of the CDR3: TGTGCCAGCAGCTCAAACCTCCGCGGCCCTACGCAGTATTTT.

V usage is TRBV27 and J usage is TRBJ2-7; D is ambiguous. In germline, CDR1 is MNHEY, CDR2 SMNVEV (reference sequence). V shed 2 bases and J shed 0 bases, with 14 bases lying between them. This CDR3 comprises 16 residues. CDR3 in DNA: TGTGCCAGCAGTTTAAGGGCTGGCTCAAACTCCTACGAGCAGTACTTC. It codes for CASSLRAGSNSYEQYF.

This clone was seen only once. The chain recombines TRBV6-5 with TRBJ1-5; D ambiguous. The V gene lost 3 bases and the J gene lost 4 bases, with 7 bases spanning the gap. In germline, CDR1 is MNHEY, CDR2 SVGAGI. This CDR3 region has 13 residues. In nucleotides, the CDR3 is TGTGCCAGCAGTTATGCTCTAAATCAGCCCCAGCATTTT. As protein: CASSYALNQPQHF.

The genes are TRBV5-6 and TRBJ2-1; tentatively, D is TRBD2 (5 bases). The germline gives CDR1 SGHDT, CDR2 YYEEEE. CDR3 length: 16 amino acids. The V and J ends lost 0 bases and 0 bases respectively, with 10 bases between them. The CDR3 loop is CASSLGGQDSYNEQFF. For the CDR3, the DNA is TGTGCCAGCAGCTTGGGCGGGCAGGACTCCTACAATGAGCAGTTCTTC.

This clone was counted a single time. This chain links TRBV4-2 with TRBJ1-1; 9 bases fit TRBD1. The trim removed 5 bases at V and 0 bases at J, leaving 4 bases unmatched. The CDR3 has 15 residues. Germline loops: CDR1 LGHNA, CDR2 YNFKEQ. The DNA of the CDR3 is TGTGCCAGCAGCACTCGACAGGGGGTGAACACTGAAGCTTTCTTT. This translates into CASSTRQGVNTEAFF.